This TCR beta chain was recorded in a study of control samples from healthy donors and cancer patients. The V gene's germline CDR1 is SGHDN and CDR2 FVKESK. The CDR3 is made up of 14 amino acids. The germline V and J ends were trimmed by 1 base and 6 bases, with 10 bases remaining between them. The table came from immunoSEQ multiplex PCR; TCRdb's copy has only in-frame clones and leaves some out. The sample includes 60,000 to 75,000 clones, roughly 87% of them seen just once. The V and J genes are TRBV14 and TRBJ2-1, with D tentatively TRBD2 (5 bases). Sequenced input: PBMCs. This clonotype was sampled from a man between 60 and 75 years old with colorectal cancer. CDR3 sequence (DNA): TGTGCCAGCAGCCAAGGAAGAACTAGCAATGAGCAGTTCTTC. Translation: CASSQGRTSNEQFF.